This T cell receptor (beta chain) was profiled in a study of blood T cell repertoires in COVID-19. About the research overall: The United States, Italy and Spain supplied acute and convalescent COVID-19 samples. T cells, B-cell-depleted T cells, or PBMCs supplied cDNA or gDNA.

Authors' processing steps: Amplification from reference gene primers served as the basis for estimated nucleated cell counts. TCRdb's copy holds only in-frame clones and misses some; the assay was immunoSEQ multiplex PCR. V, J and clone size are taken as reported in that table, and D and trimming were inferred from the DNA itself. The sample contains about 180,000 clones, approximately 83% of which appear only once. This CDR3 has 16 residues. Germline CDR1 and CDR2: ENHRY and SYGVKD. V was cut by 2 bases and J by 6 bases, with 16 bases left in between. This clonotype originated in a human donor with active or convalescent COVID-19. The donor label of this sample is uncertain. The chain recombines TRBV10-3 with TRBJ1-4, with a weak D call TRBD1 (5 bases). The sequenced sample consisted of peripheral blood. The chain's CDR3 is CAISEGQGRAHEKLFF. In DNA, the CDR3 is TGTGCCATCAGTGAGGGGCAGGGAAGGGCCCATGAAAAACTGTTTTTT.